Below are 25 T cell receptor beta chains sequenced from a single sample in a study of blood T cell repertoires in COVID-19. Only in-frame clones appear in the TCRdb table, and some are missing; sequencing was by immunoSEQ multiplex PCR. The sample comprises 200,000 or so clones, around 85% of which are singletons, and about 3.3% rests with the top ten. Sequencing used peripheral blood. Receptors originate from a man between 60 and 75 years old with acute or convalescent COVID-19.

CDR3 DNA sequence: TGTGCCAGCAGCCAAGTACAGGGGCAATCCTACGAGCAGTACTTC. It translates to CASSQVQGQSYEQYF. This chain uses TRBV4-2 with TRBJ2-7; 7 bases line up with TRBD1. After removal of 1 base from V and 1 base from J, the junction contained 4 bases not matched to a gene. Germline lookup yields CDR1 LGHNA and CDR2 YNFKEQ. The CDR3 is 15 residues long.

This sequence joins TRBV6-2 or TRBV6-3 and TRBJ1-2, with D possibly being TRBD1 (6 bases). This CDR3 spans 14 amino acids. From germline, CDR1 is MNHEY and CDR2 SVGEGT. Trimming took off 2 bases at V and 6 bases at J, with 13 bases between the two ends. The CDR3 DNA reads TGTGCCAGCAGTTACCCCACACAGGGAGATGGCTACACCTTC. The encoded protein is CASSYPTQGDGYTF.

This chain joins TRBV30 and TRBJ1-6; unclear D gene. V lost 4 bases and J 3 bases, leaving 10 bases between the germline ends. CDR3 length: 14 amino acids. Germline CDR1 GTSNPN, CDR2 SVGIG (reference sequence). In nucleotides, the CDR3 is TGTGCCTGGATGGGCATGCTCTATAATTCACCCCTCCACTTT. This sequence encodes CAWMGMLYNSPLHF.

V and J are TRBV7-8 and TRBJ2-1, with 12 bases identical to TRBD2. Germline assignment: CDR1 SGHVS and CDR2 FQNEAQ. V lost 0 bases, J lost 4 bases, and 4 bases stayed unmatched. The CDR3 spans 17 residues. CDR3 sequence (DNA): TGTGCCAGCAGCTTAGCGTGGACTAGCGGGGTATACAATGAGCAGTTCTTC. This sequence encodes CASSLAWTSGVYNEQFF.

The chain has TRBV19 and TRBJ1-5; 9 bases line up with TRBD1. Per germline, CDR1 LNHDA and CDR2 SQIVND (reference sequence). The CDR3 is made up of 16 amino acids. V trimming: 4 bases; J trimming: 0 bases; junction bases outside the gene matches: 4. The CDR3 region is CASSRQGDYSNQPQHF. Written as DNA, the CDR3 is TGTGCCAGTAGTAGACAGGGGGACTATAGCAATCAGCCCCAGCATTTT. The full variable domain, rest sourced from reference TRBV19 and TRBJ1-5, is DGGITQSPKYLFRKEGQNVTLSCEQNLNHDAMYWYRQDPGQGLRLIYYSQIVNDFQKGDIAEGYSVSREKKESFPLTVTSAQKNPTAFYLCASSRQGDYSNQPQHFGDGTRLSIL.

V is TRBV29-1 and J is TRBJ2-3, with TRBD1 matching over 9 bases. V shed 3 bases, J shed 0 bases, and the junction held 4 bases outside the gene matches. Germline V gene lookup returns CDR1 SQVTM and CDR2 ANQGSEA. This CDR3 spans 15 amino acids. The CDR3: CSVEGDRESTDTQYF. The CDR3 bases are TGCAGCGTTGAGGGGGACAGGGAAAGCACAGATACGCAGTATTTT.

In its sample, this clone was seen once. The CDR3 DNA follows: TGTGCCAGCAGCTTAACCATGGGCCCGAACACTGAAGCTTTCTTT. Translation: CASSLTMGPNTEAFF. The J gene is TRBJ1-1, the V gene TRBV7-3; D is undetermined. Germline-derived CDR1 and CDR2 are SGHTA and FQGTGA. Trimming removed 0 bases at V and 1 base at J, with 9 bases between. This CDR3 has 15 amino acids. Together with reference TRBV7-3 and TRBJ1-1, the CDR3 gives the full variable domain: GAGVSQTPSNKVTEKGKYVELRCDPISGHTALYWYRQSLGQGPEFLIYFQGTGAADDSGLPNDRFFAVRPEGSVSTLKIQRTERGDSAVYLCASSLTMGPNTEAFFGQGTRLTVV.

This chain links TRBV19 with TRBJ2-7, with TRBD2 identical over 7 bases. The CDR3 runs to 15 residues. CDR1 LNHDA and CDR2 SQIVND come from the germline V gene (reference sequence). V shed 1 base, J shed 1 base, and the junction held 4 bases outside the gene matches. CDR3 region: CASSIASGVSYEQYF. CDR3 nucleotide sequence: TGTGCCAGTAGTATAGCCAGCGGGGTATCCTACGAGCAGTACTTC.

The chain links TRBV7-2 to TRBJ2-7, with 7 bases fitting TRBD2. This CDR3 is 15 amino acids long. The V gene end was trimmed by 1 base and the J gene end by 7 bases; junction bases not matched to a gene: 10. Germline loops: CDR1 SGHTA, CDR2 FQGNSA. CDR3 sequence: CASSLGQRGLGEQYF. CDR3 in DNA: TGTGCCAGCAGCTTAGGGCAGCGGGGACTGGGGGAGCAGTACTTC.

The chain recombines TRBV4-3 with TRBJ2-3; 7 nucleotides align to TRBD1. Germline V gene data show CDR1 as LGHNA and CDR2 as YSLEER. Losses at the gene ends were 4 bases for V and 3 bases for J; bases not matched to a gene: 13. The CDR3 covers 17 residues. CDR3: CASSPYSGQSSTDTQYF. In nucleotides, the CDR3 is TGCGCCAGCAGCCCATATTCGGGACAGTCCTCTACAGATACGCAGTATTTT.

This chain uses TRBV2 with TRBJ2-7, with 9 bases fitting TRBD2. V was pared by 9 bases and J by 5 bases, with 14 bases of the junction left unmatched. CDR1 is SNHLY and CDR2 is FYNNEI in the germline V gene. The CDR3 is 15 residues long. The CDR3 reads CASRRGDSGRNEQYF. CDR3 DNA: TGTGCCAGTCGGAGGGGCGATAGCGGGAGAAACGAGCAGTACTTC.

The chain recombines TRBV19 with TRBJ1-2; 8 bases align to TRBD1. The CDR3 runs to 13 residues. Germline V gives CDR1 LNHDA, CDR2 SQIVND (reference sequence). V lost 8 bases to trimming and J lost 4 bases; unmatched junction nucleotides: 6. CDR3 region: CASADRDSYGYTF. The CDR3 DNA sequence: TGTGCCAGTGCGGACAGGGATAGCTATGGCTACACCTTC.

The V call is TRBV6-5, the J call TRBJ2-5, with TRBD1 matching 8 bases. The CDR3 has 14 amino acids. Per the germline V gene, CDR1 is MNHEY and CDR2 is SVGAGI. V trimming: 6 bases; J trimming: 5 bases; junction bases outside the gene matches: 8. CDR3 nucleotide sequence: TGTGCCAGCAGGGCAGGGGGCGCAGGGGAGACCCAGTACTTC. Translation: CASRAGGAGETQYF.

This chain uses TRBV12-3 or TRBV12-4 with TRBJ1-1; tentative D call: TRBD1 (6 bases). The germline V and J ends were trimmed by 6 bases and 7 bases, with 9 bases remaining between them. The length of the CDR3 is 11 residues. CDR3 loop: CASSFRGEAFF. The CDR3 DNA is TGTGCCAGCAGCTTCAGGGGTGAAGCTTTCTTT.

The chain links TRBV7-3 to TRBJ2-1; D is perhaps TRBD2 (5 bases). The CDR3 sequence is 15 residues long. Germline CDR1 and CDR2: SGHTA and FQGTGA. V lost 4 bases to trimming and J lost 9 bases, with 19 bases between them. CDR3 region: CASSYSLGRRGEQFF. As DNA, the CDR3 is TGTGCCAGCAGCTACTCCCTTGGGCGTCGGGGTGAGCAGTTCTTC.

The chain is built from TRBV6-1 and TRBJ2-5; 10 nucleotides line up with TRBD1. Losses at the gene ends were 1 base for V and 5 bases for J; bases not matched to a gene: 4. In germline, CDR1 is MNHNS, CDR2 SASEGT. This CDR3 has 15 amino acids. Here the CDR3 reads CASSEVGQGRETQYF. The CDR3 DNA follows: TGTGCCAGCAGTGAAGTGGGACAGGGGAGGGAGACCCAGTACTTC.

The CDR3 nucleotides read TGTGCCAGCAGCTTAGGTGTGACTAGCGGGACCAATGAGCAGTTCTTC. This codes for CASSLGVTSGTNEQFF. The chain has TRBV7-9 and TRBJ2-1; 11 bases fit TRBD2. Trimming cost V 1 base and J 6 bases; bases outside gene matches: 5. This CDR3 has 16 amino acids. Germline values: CDR1 SEHNR, CDR2 FQNEAQ (reference sequence).

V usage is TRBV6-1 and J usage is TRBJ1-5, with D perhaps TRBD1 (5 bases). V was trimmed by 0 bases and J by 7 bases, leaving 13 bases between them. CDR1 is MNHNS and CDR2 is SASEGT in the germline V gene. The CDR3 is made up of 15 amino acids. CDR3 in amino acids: CASSEAKGWVQPQHF. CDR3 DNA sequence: TGTGCCAGCAGTGAAGCGAAGGGGTGGGTCCAGCCCCAGCATTTT.

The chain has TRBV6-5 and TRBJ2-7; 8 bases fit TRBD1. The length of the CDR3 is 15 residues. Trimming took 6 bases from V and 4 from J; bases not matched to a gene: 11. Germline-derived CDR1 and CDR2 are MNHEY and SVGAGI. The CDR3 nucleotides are TGTGCCAGCAGCGCGGACAGGGATCTATCTTACGAGCAGTACTTC. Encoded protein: CASSADRDLSYEQYF.

CDR3 in amino acids: CASSVETGGGVGYTF. CDR3 DNA: TGTGCCAGCAGCGTAGAGACAGGGGGAGGCGTGGGCTACACCTTC. This sequence joins TRBV9 and TRBJ1-2; TRBD1 matches 9 bases. The CDR3 is 15 amino acids. The V segment lost 0 bases and the J segment 8 bases; nucleotides outside the gene matches: 8. Germline values: CDR1 SGDLS, CDR2 YYNGEE.

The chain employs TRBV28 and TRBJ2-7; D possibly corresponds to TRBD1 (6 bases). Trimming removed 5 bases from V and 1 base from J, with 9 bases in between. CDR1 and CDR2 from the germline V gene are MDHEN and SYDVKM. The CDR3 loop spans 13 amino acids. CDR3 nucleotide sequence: TGTGCCAGCAGTCGAACAGGGTCCTACGAGCAGTACTTC. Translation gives CASSRTGSYEQYF.

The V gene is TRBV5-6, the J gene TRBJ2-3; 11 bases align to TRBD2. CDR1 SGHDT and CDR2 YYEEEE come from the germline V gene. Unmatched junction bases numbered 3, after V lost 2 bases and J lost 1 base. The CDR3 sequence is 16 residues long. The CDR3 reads CASSLKLAGGTDTQYF. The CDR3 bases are TGTGCCAGCAGCTTAAAACTAGCGGGGGGCACAGATACGCAGTATTTT.

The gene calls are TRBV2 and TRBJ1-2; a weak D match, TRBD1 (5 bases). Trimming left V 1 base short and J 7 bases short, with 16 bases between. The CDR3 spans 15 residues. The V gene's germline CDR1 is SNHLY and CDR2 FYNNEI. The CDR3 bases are TGTGCCAGCAGTGAAGGGCAGGGATGGCTCTCTGGCTACACCTTC. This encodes CASSEGQGWLSGYTF.

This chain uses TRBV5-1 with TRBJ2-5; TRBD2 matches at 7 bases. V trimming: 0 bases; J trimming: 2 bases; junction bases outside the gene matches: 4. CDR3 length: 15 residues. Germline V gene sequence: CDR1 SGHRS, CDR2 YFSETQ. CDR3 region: CASSLAGGGQETQYF. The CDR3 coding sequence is TGCGCCAGCAGCTTGGCCGGGGGAGGGCAAGAGACCCAGTACTTC. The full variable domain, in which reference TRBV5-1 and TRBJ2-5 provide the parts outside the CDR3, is KAGVTQTPRYLIKTRGQQVTLSCSPISGHRSVSWYQQTPGQGLQFLFEYFSETQRNKGNFPGRFSGRQFSNSRSEMNVSTLELGDSALYLCASSLAGGGQETQYFGPGTRLLVL.

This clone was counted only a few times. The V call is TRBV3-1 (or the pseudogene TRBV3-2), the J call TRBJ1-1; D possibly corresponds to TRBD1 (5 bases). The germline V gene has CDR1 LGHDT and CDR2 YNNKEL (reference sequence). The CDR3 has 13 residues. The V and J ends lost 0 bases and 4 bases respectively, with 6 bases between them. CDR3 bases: TGTGCCAGCAGCCAAGACAGGGCCACTGAAGCTTTCTTT. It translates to CASSQDRATEAFF.